This TCR beta chain was captured by sequencing in a study of human T cells and chemical hapten exposure. Looking at the study overall: Patch testing was performed with 0.01% DPC on the upper back, with reading at 6 days.

TCRdb recomputed calls from the RACE reads with MiXCR, one row per CDR3 protein. The sample has about 190,000 distinct CDR3 sequences, 24% seen once. This clonotype was detected a few times. The CDR3 runs to 14 residues. J gave up 6 bases and V 3 bases, and 1 base lay outside the gene matches. Germline V gene sequence: CDR1 KGHSH, CDR2 LQKENI. Regarding time point: patch test 3, about 24 weeks after DPC sensitization. The treatment was: therapeutic diphenylcyclopropenone sensitization with weekly scalp DPC. The origin of this receptor is a woman aged 35 to 49 with alopecia areata. Some clones in this sample may be carry-over from other donors' samples. This chain uses TRBV18 with TRBJ2-3; 12 bases match TRBD1. The sample in question was whole blood, obtained in connection with sensitization to the hapten diphenylcyclopropenone (DPC). The DNA for the CDR3 is TGTGCCAGCTCACCGGGACAGGGGGCCGATACGCAGTATTTT. Protein sequence: CASSPGQGADTQYF. Complete variable domain (other parts from reference TRBV18 and TRBJ2-3): NAGVMQNPRHLVRRRGQEARLRCSPMKGHSHVYWYRQLPEEGLKFMVYLQKENIIDESGMPKERFSAEFPKEGPSILRIQQVVRGDSAAYFCASSPGQGADTQYFGPGTRLTVL.